One and the same sample provided the 15 T cell receptor beta chains below, sequenced in a study of CD8 T cells in ankylosing spondylitis (TCRdb year 2017). The method behind the library was 5' RACE. Reads for this sample came from an Illumina HiSeq 2500. TCRdb reran the public reads through fastp at Q25 and MiXCR, keeping productive beta chains. Rows are combined by CDR3 protein, so each entry shows the most common genes and DNA. The sample has 270,000 or so distinct CDR3 sequences on record, about a sixth of them singletons. More than 25% of the sample lies in the top ten. Material for sequencing was blood, either unsorted or a sorted T cell fraction (not recorded which). These receptors all come from a male donor with ankylosing spondylitis or in good health (not recorded which).

The chain employs TRBV29-1 and TRBJ2-1; 9 positions agree with TRBD1. Germline loops: CDR1 SQVTM, CDR2 ANQGSEA. J gave up 0 bases and V 3 bases, and 3 bases lay outside the gene matches. The length of the CDR3 is 15 residues. CDR3 sequence: CSVEGDRDSYNEQFF. The DNA of the CDR3 is TGCAGCGTTGAGGGGGACAGGGACTCCTACAATGAGCAGTTCTTC.

This CDR3 reads CASSFVRLEGYTF. CDR3 coding DNA: TGTGCCAGCAGTTTCGTCCGACTAGAGGGCTACACCTTC. The J gene is TRBJ1-2, the V gene TRBV28; no firm D call. Trimming shortened V by 3 bases and J by 8 bases, and 13 bases separated the two germline ends. Per germline, CDR1 MDHEN and CDR2 SYDVKM. This CDR3 is 13 amino acids long.

The chain employs TRBV12-5 and TRBJ2-1; D gene unclear. Per germline, CDR1 LGHNT and CDR2 FRNRAP. V dropped 2 bases and J dropped 8 bases, with 13 bases sitting between them. The CDR3 runs to 14 residues. This CDR3 is CASGLFQSTDEQFF. The CDR3 DNA sequence: TGTGCTAGTGGTTTGTTTCAATCGACGGATGAGCAGTTCTTC.

In this sample, this clonotype turned up many times. J is TRBJ2-7 and V is TRBV29-1, with a tentative D call TRBD1 (6 bases). The CDR3 is 13 amino acids. The V end lost 6 bases, the J end lost 2 bases, and 14 bases lay between the germline ends. Germline CDR1 SQVTM, CDR2 ANQGSEA. The DNA of the CDR3 is TGCAGCGTGGAACAGGGTGCCACCTACGAGCAGTACTTC. It is translated as CSVEQGATYEQYF.

This clonotype was found many times. CDR3 in amino acids: CSVPPGSDGGETQYF. In DNA form, the CDR3 reads TGCAGCGTCCCCCCCGGTAGCGATGGAGGAGAGACCCAGTACTTC. The gene calls are TRBV29-1 and TRBJ2-5; the D gene is possibly TRBD2 (5 bases). CDR3 length equals 15 residues. V dropped 6 bases and J dropped 4 bases, with 21 bases sitting between them. Germline V gene sequence: CDR1 SQVTM, CDR2 ANQGSEA.

This rearrangement joins TRBV4-1 to TRBJ2-6; 12 bases map to TRBD1. The CDR3 length is 19 residues. In germline, CDR1 is MGHRA, CDR2 YSYEKL. Trimming removed 3 bases from V and 2 bases from J; junction bases left unmatched: 8. The CDR3: CASSHEPGQGAPGANVLTF. The CDR3 DNA reads as TGCGCCAGCAGCCATGAACCGGGACAGGGGGCGCCTGGGGCCAACGTCCTGACTTTC.

Ten or more counts support this clonotype. V gene TRBV5-4 combines with J gene TRBJ2-1; TRBD2 aligns across 7 bases. Germline V gene lookup returns CDR1 SGHNT and CDR2 YYREEE (reference sequence). The trim removed 2 bases at V and 2 bases at J, leaving 7 bases unmatched. The CDR3 runs to 16 residues. CDR3 in DNA: TGTGCCAGCAGCTTACGACTAGCCGGGCCCTACAATGAGCAGTTCTTC. Translating it yields CASSLRLAGPYNEQFF.

This clonotype was seen a handful of times. The rearrangement links TRBV15 to TRBJ2-1, with D uncertain. The V gene lost 0 bases and the J gene lost 0 bases, with 9 bases spanning the gap. Germline values: CDR1 LNHNV, CDR2 YYDKDF (reference sequence). This CDR3 is 16 amino acids long. The CDR3 bases are TGTGCCACCAGCAGAGAGACTTCTAGCTCCTACAATGAGCAGTTCTTC. Protein sequence: CATSRETSSSYNEQFF.

The sample holds a few counts of this clonotype. V usage is TRBV4-3 and J usage is TRBJ2-7; D is perhaps TRBD1 (6 bases). Germline V gives CDR1 LGHNA, CDR2 YSLEER. V lost 0 bases and J lost 4, with 10 bases in between. The CDR3 totals 14 residues. CDR3 sequence (DNA): TGCGCCAGCAGCCAAGATAGGCAGGGGTACGAGCAGTACTTC. Amino acid sequence: CASSQDRQGYEQYF.

This chain links TRBV27 with TRBJ1-2; a possible D gene is TRBD1 (6 bases). The CDR3 sequence is 15 residues long. Trimming took off 6 bases at V and 4 bases at J, with 18 bases between the two ends. CDR1 and CDR2 (germline): MNHEY, SMNVEV (reference sequence). CDR3 sequence reads: CASSPTGGHLYGYTF. The DNA for the CDR3 is TGTGCCAGCAGCCCCACCGGGGGACACCTCTATGGCTACACCTTC.

This clonotype was counted only a few times. This rearrangement joins TRBV29-1 to TRBJ2-1, with 12 bases fitting TRBD2. Germline assignment: CDR1 SQVTM and CDR2 ANQGSEA. The CDR3 runs 17 residues. V shed 3 bases, J shed 8 bases, and the junction held 14 bases outside the gene matches. In DNA form, the CDR3 reads TGCAGCGTTGAGGAGGCTAGCGGGAGGGCCAATTCCGATGAGCAGTTCTTC. This encodes CSVEEASGRANSDEQFF.

As DNA, the CDR3 is TGTGCCAGCAGCTCCTATTCCCATTCACCCCTCCACTTT. It yields the protein CASSSYSHSPLHF. This chain uses TRBV27 with TRBJ1-6; D is unresolved. V dropped 6 bases and J dropped 8 bases, with 11 bases sitting between them. The CDR3 runs to 13 residues. Germline CDR1 and CDR2: MNHEY and SMNVEV (reference sequence).

This clonotype was observed a handful of times. The chain uses TRBV6-1 and TRBJ2-7; 10 bases map to TRBD2. The germline V gene has CDR1 MNHNS and CDR2 SASEGT. The length of the CDR3 is 14 residues. The J segment lost 5 bases and the V segment lost 7 bases, leaving 8 bases of the junction unmatched. The CDR3 nucleotides are TGTGCCAGCACCTTAGCGGGAGGAAGCAACGAGCAGTACTTC. Amino acid sequence: CASTLAGGSNEQYF.

This clonotype was seen ten or more times. The chain couples TRBV4-1 to TRBJ2-7; 8 positions match TRBD2. CDR1 is MGHRA and CDR2 is YSYEKL in the germline V gene. The CDR3 contains 15 residues. Germline trimming cut 0 bases from V and 4 bases from J; bases unmatched to any gene: 5. CDR3 in DNA: TGCGCCAGCAGCCAAGAAACCCGGGAGGGGTACGAGCAGTACTTC. It yields the protein CASSQETREGYEQYF.

DNA of the CDR3: TGCAGCGTTGAAGCTGGACAGGGACTCTACGAGCAGTACTTC. This encodes CSVEAGQGLYEQYF. This sequence joins TRBV29-1 and TRBJ2-7, with 8 bases identical to TRBD1. In germline, CDR1 is SQVTM, CDR2 ANQGSEA. The V gene end was trimmed by 1 base and the J gene end by 3 bases; junction bases not matched to a gene: 5. This CDR3 region has 14 residues.